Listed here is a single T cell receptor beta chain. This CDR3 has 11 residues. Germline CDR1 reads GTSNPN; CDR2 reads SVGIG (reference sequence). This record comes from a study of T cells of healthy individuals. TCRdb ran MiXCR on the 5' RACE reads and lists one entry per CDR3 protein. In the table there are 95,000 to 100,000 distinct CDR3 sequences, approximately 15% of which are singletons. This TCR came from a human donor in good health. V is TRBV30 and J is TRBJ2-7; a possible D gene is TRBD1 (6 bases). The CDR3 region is CAGAGAYEQYF. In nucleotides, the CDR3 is TGTGCGGGGGCCGGGGCCTACGAGCAGTACTTC.